Listed below are T cell receptor beta chains from one sample, sequenced in a study of blood T cell repertoires in COVID-19. Assay used: immunoSEQ multiplex PCR; TCRdb lists only in-frame clones, some missing. Here the sample spans tens of thousands of clones, around 86% being singletons. The sample consisted of peripheral blood. These receptors all come from a human donor in a cohort sampled during active COVID-19. Both conserved end residues are part of each CDR3. D genes are given only for firm matches. Clone size is not always given. Where it is, it says once, few, many or a class for expanded clones.

CDR3 protein,CDR3 DNA,J gene,clone size,D gene,V gene
CASQTGGKDSPLHF,TGTGCCAGCCAAACAGGGGGCAAGGATTCACCCCTCCACTTT,TRBJ1-6,-,TRBD1,TRBV19
CASSQRGSEQYF,TGTGCCAGCTCGCAAAGGGGGAGCGAGCAGTACTTC,TRBJ2-7,few,-,TRBV6-5
CASSRKDTQYF,TGTGCCAGCAGCCGTAAAGATACGCAGTATTTT,TRBJ2-3,-,-,TRBV11-3
CASSQDSAGRNSPLHF,TGTGCCAGCAGCCAAGATTCGGCAGGCCGAAATTCACCCCTCCACTTT,TRBJ1-6,-,-,TRBV3-1/TRBV3-2
CASSLTGGSEKLFF,TGTGCCAGCAGTTTGACAGGGGGCTCTGAAAAACTGTTTTTT,TRBJ1-4,-,TRBD1,TRBV25-1
CASSSLAGEYNEQFF,TGCGCCAGCAGCTCCCTAGCGGGGGAGTACAATGAGCAGTTCTTC,TRBJ2-1,-,TRBD2,TRBV5-1
CASRARGGTDTQYF,TGTGCCAGCAGGGCCCGGGGAGGCACAGATACGCAGTATTTT,TRBJ2-3,-,-,TRBV6-5
CASSSPTESEQYF,TGTGCCAGCAGTTCGCCCACCGAGAGTGAGCAGTACTTC,TRBJ2-7,-,-,TRBV28
CAWTRGTGDNEKLFF,TGTGCCTGGACTCGGGGGACAGGGGATAATGAAAAACTGTTTTTT,TRBJ1-4,few,TRBD1,TRBV30
CASSGTTGSEAFF,TGTGCCAGCAGCGGAACGACAGGCTCCGAAGCTTTCTTT,TRBJ1-1,-,-,TRBV6-5
CASSLALVSGANVLTF,TGCGCCAGCAGCTTGGCCTTAGTCTCTGGGGCCAACGTCCTGACTTTC,TRBJ2-6,-,-,TRBV5-1
CASSSGTGDTGELFF,TGTGCCAGCAGCTCCGGGACAGGGGACACCGGGGAGCTGTTTTTT,TRBJ2-2,-,TRBD1,TRBV7-9
CASRNRGEQYF,TGTGCCAGCAGGAACAGGGGCGAGCAGTACTTC,TRBJ2-7,-,TRBD1,TRBV28
CAWRQGAEPQHF,TGTGCCTGGAGACAGGGGGCTGAGCCCCAGCATTTT,TRBJ1-5,-,TRBD1,TRBV30
CASSLKQNTEAFF,TGTGCCAGCAGCTTGAAACAGAACACTGAAGCTTTCTTT,TRBJ1-1,few,-,TRBV7-2
CASRLNRAPNTIYF,TGTGCCAGCAGGCTCAACAGGGCTCCAAACACCATATATTTT,TRBJ1-3,-,-,TRBV28
CATRSSEAYEQYF,TGTGCCACCAGGAGCAGTGAGGCTTACGAGCAGTACTTC,TRBJ2-7,-,-,TRBV15
CASISRRGKNTGELFF,TGTGCCAGCATCTCTAGGCGGGGGAAGAACACCGGGGAGCTGTTTTTT,TRBJ2-2,-,TRBD2,TRBV13
CASSPGTAGANVLTF,TGTGCCAGCTCACCGGGGACAGCTGGGGCCAACGTCCTGACTTTC,TRBJ2-6,-,TRBD1,TRBV18
CATSDGQTYEQYF,TGTGCCACCAGTGATGGGCAGACCTACGAGCAGTACTTC,TRBJ2-7,-,-,TRBV24-1
CASSGDSLSYEQYF,TGTGCCAGCAGTGGGGACAGCCTTTCCTACGAGCAGTACTTC,TRBJ2-7,-,TRBD1,TRBV28
CASSPDRTYGYTF,TGTGCCAGCAGCCCCGACAGGACATATGGCTACACCTTC,TRBJ1-2,-,-,TRBV11-3
CASGLTTSGGAREQFF,TGTGCTAGTGGTTTGACGACTAGCGGGGGGGCTAGAGAGCAGTTCTTC,TRBJ2-1,-,TRBD2,TRBV12-5
CASSWQRGGRETQYF,TGTGCCAGCAGCTGGCAGCGGGGGGGCCGAGAGACCCAGTACTTC,TRBJ2-5,-,TRBD2,TRBV6-5
CASTAGTGDGYTF,TGTGCCAGCACCGCCGGGACAGGGGATGGCTACACCTTC,TRBJ1-2,-,TRBD1,TRBV28
CATSSPPGQKVQPQHF,TGTGCCACCAGCAGCCCTCCGGGACAGAAGGTTCAGCCCCAGCATTTT,TRBJ1-5,-,TRBD1,TRBV15
CASSLGQGFYGYTF,TGTGCCAGCAGTTTGGGGCAGGGGTTCTATGGCTACACCTTC,TRBJ1-2,once,-,TRBV28
CASSVPTSGLYNEQFF,TGTGCCAGCAGCGTCCCGACTAGCGGTCTCTACAATGAGCAGTTCTTC,TRBJ2-1,-,TRBD2,TRBV5-4
CASSLSPTSGGVNEQFF,TGTGCCAGCAGTTTATCCCCTACTAGCGGGGGGGTCAATGAGCAGTTCTTC,TRBJ2-1,-,TRBD2,TRBV27
CASSLPGQGFNSPLHF,TGTGCCAGCAGCCTCCCCGGGCAGGGGTTTAATTCACCCCTCCACTTT,TRBJ1-6,once,-,TRBV7-9
CASSQGGTANEKLFF,TGTGCCAGCAGCCAAGGCGGGACCGCTAATGAAAAACTGTTTTTT,TRBJ1-4,-,-,TRBV14
CASSGDRGNQPQHF,TGTGCCAGCAGTGGGGACAGGGGAAATCAGCCCCAGCATTTT,TRBJ1-5,-,TRBD1,TRBV2
CASSLYKSWGSIASGAPNTGELFF,TGTGCCAGCAGTTTATATAAGTCTTGGGGAAGTATCGCTAGCGGGGCGCCGAACACCGGGGAGCTGTTTTTT,TRBJ2-2,-,TRBD2,TRBV28
CASNLDGVPGGYGYTF,TGCGCCAGCAACTTGGACGGGGTCCCAGGGGGCTATGGCTACACCTTC,TRBJ1-2,-,TRBD1,TRBV5-1
CASRRSGTSSDTQYF,TGTGCCAGCAGACGATCCGGGACTAGCTCAGATACGCAGTATTTT,TRBJ2-3,-,TRBD2,TRBV6-5
CASSSGPAGTIGYTF,TGTGCCAGCAGCTCCGGTCCCGCCGGGACAATTGGCTACACCTTC,TRBJ1-2,few,-,TRBV5-5
CASSASTQPQHF,TGTGCCAGCAGTGCTTCCACACAGCCCCAGCATTTT,TRBJ1-5,-,-,TRBV28
CASSTGTGGPQPQHF,TGTGCCAGCTCAACCGGGACAGGGGGCCCGCAGCCCCAGCATTTT,TRBJ1-5,-,TRBD1,TRBV18
CSVVLGGGPYGEQFF,TGCAGCGTTGTATTAGGGGGAGGGCCCTACGGTGAGCAGTTCTTC,TRBJ2-1,-,-,TRBV29-1
CASSELGGDVKLFF,TGTGCCAGCAGTGAATTGGGGGGGGACGTAAAACTGTTTTTT,TRBJ1-4,-,-,TRBV25-1
CASSQMGLSGNTIYF,TGTGCCAGCAGTCAGATGGGACTCTCTGGAAACACCATATATTTT,TRBJ1-3,once,-,TRBV6-6
CASSSWAEQYF,TGTGCCAGCAGCTCATGGGCGGAGCAGTACTTC,TRBJ2-7,-,-,TRBV12-3/TRBV12-4
CASSLAGTGVNTEAFF,TGCGCCAGCAGCTTGGCCGGGACAGGGGTGAACACTGAAGCTTTCTTT,TRBJ1-1,-,TRBD1,TRBV5-1
CASTWGGPQFF,TGTGCCAGCACCTGGGGGGGGCCGCAGTTCTTC,TRBJ2-1,-,-,TRBV5-8
CATRQGPDTEAFF,TGTGCCACCCGACAGGGGCCGGACACTGAAGCTTTCTTT,TRBJ1-1,few,TRBD1,TRBV19
CASRAYSGGSDEQFF,TGTGCCAGCAGGGCTTATAGCGGGGGCAGCGATGAGCAGTTCTTC,TRBJ2-1,once,TRBD2,TRBV6-5
CASTPSRANYGYTF,TGTGCCAGCACCCCGAGCCGAGCTAACTATGGCTACACCTTC,TRBJ1-2,-,-,TRBV6-5
CASSQDRVGANVLTF,TGTGCCAGCAGCCAAGACAGGGTAGGGGCCAACGTCCTGACTTTC,TRBJ2-6,-,-,TRBV3-1/TRBV3-2
CAWRLAGTYEQYF,TGTGCCTGGAGACTAGCGGGGACATACGAGCAGTACTTC,TRBJ2-7,-,TRBD2,TRBV30
CASSFGDRVTDTQYF,TGTGCCAGCAGCTTTGGGGACAGGGTGACAGATACGCAGTATTTT,TRBJ2-3,-,TRBD1,TRBV11-3
CASSPPPATGVHTQYF,TGTGCCAGCAGCCCTCCCCCCGCCACAGGGGTACATACGCAGTATTTT,TRBJ2-3,-,TRBD1,TRBV7-3
CASSKGRTGGSYNEQFF,TGTGCCAGCAGCAAAGGGAGGACAGGGGGCTCCTACAATGAGCAGTTCTTC,TRBJ2-1,-,-,TRBV21-1
CASRGRGNSPLHF,TGTGCCAGCAGGGGGAGGGGGAATTCACCCCTCCACTTT,TRBJ1-6,-,-,TRBV6-5
CASSPATGTGATGELFF,TGTGCCAGCTCACCAGCAACCGGGACAGGGGCGACCGGGGAGCTGTTTTTT,TRBJ2-2,-,TRBD1,TRBV18
CTSSQDQKRGGPYEQYF,TGCACCAGCAGCCAAGATCAGAAGCGGGGGGGACCCTACGAGCAGTACTTC,TRBJ2-7,-,-,TRBV1
CASSQDLLNEQFF,TGTGCCAGCAGCCAAGATCTACTGAATGAGCAGTTCTTC,TRBJ2-1,-,-,TRBV3-1/TRBV3-2
CASSKAPGGVSSTEAFF,TGTGCCAGCAGCAAAGCGCCAGGGGGCGTGTCCAGCACTGAAGCTTTCTTT,TRBJ1-1,-,-,TRBV21-1
CASSLQVHSGNTIYF,TGTGCCAGCAGTTTGCAGGTCCACTCTGGAAACACCATATATTTT,TRBJ1-3,-,-,TRBV28